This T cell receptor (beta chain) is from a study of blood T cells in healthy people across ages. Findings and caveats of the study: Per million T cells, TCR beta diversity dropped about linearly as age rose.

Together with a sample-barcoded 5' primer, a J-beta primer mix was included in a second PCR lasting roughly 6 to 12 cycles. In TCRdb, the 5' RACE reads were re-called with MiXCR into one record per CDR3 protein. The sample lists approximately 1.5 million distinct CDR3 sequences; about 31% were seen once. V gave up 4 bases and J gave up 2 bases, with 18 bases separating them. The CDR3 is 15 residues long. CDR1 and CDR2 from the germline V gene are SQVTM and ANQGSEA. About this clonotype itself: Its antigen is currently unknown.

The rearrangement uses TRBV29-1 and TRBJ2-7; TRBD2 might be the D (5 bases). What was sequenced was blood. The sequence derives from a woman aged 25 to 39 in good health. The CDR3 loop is CSVVLVSRGPYEQYF. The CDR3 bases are TGCAGCGTTGTTCTCGTCAGTCGAGGGCCCTACGAGCAGTACTTC.